The 23 T cell receptor beta chains presented below share a single source sample, sequenced in a study of blood T cells in healthy people across ages. The second PCR ran about 6 to 12 cycles with a sample-barcoded 5' primer and J-beta primers. A single record per CDR3 protein comes from TCRdb applying MiXCR to the 5' RACE reads. The sample contains more than 800,000 distinct CDR3 sequences, 25% to 30% of which appear only once. Material for sequencing was blood. These receptor sequences come from a woman older than 75 in good health.

Comment on this clonotype: A clone one base away is much larger, so this may be a read error. The chain uses TRBV5-1 and TRBJ2-7; 9 bases fit TRBD1. This CDR3 has 14 residues. V was clipped by 3 bases and J by 6 bases; unmatched bases: 7. Per the germline V gene, CDR1 is SGHRS and CDR2 is YFSETQ. The CDR3 DNA is TGCGCCAGCAGCTGGGGACAGGGAGTGAGCGAGCAGTACTTC. It codes for CASSWGQGVSEQYF.

A word on this clonotype: The junction does not match germline at one end; this may be a read error. The gene calls are TRBV29-1 and TRBJ2-1; D perhaps matches TRBD1 (6 bases). The CDR3 consists of 13 residues. The germline V gene has CDR1 SQVTM and CDR2 ANQGSEA. The CDR3 sequence: CSVDTQGYNGQFF. In DNA form, the CDR3 reads TGCAGCGTTGACACACAGGGCTACAATGGGCAGTTCTTC.

In the case of this clonotype: Given a much more abundant clone one base away, this may be a read error. The V and J genes are TRBV7-2 and TRBJ2-7; D not certain. The CDR3 has 14 amino acids. V was shortened by 5 bases and J by 10 bases, with 21 bases between the two germline ends. The germline V gene has CDR1 SGHTA and CDR2 FQGNSA. CDR3 coding DNA: TGTGCCAGCAGCAAGAGTGAGGCCCAAGAGGCCCAGTACTTC. Encoded protein: CASSKSEAQEAQYF.

This clonotype was picked up one time. The chain employs TRBV4-3 and TRBJ1-2; D remains unclear. Germline V gene lookup returns CDR1 LGHNA and CDR2 YSLEER. The CDR3 runs to 14 residues. Trimming stripped 0 bases from V and 12 bases from J, with 17 bases between. CDR3 sequence reads: CASSQDRVGGGHTF. The DNA for the CDR3 is TGCGCCAGCAGCCAAGATAGAGTGGGAGGCGGCCACACCTTC.

V and J are TRBV30 and TRBJ1-5, with 8 positions matching TRBD1. Per the germline V gene, CDR1 is GTSNPN and CDR2 is SVGIG (reference sequence). This CDR3 has 15 amino acids. V lost 0 bases to trimming and J lost 9 bases; unmatched junction nucleotides: 10. The CDR3 DNA follows: TGTGCCTGGAGTGTACTAGGGGCAGGGGGCCGGCCCCAGCATTTT. Protein product: CAWSVLGAGGRPQHF.

The chain is built from TRBV2 and TRBJ2-4, with 9 positions matching TRBD1. The J call may be wrong; the DNA end is better matched by TRBJ2-5. From germline, CDR1 is SNHLY and CDR2 FYNNEI. The CDR3 length is 14 residues. CDR3 loop: CASRIGQGQETQYF. DNA of the CDR3: TGTGCCAGCAGGATAGGACAGGGGCAAGAGACCCAGTACTTC.

The chain recombines TRBV27 with TRBJ2-7; D unclear. The CDR3 runs to 12 residues. Germline CDR1 is MNHEY and CDR2 is SMNVEV (reference sequence). The V end lost 2 bases, the J end lost 7 bases, and 9 bases lay between the germline ends. This CDR3 reads CASSLKDNEQYF. The DNA for the CDR3 is TGTGCCAGCAGTTTAAAAGACAATGAGCAGTACTTC.

As for this clonotype: Mismatch with germline at one junction end may stem from a read error. This rearrangement joins TRBV4-3 to TRBJ1-2, with 7 positions matching TRBD1. Germline loops: CDR1 LGHNA, CDR2 YSLEER. CDR3 length equals 15 residues. Written as DNA, the CDR3 is TGCGCCAGCGGCCAACGACAGGGACCAAACTATGGCTACACCTTC. As protein: CASGQRQGPNYGYTF.

Comments on this clonotype: Likely a read error: the CDR3 ends without its conserved phenylalanine or tryptophan. V gene TRBV7-2 combines with J gene TRBJ2-1; D not certain. The CDR3 is made up of 14 amino acids. Germline assignment: CDR1 SGHTA and CDR2 FQGNSA. The CDR3 nucleotides are TGTGCCAGCAGGTTAGTGGTAGGGCCGGATGAGCAGTTCTCC. This codes for CASRLVVGPDEQFS.

On this clonotype itself: One base away lies a much larger clone, so this may be a sequencing read error. The V call is TRBV6-6, the J call TRBJ1-1; the D gene is possibly TRBD1 (6 bases). The CDR3 sequence is 13 residues long. Germline loops: CDR1 MNHNY, CDR2 SVGAGI (reference sequence). The CDR3 spells CTSRRGGSTEAFF. The CDR3 bases are TGTACCAGCAGGAGAGGGGGGAGCACTGAAGCTTTCTTT.

This clonotype has ten or more counts. The rearrangement joins TRBV5-1 to TRBJ2-1, with 10 bases identical to TRBD1. The length of the CDR3 is 16 residues. J was trimmed by 2 bases and V by 2 bases; bases with no gene match: 4. The germline gives CDR1 SGHRS, CDR2 YFSETQ. CDR3 nucleotide sequence: TGCGCCAGCAGCTTTGGGGGGACAGGGGCCTACAATGAGCAGTTCTTC. Translated, it gives CASSFGGTGAYNEQFF.

CDR3 DNA sequence: TGCGCCAGCAGCTCGCTAGCGGGGGGGGACAATGAGCAGTTCTTC. Amino acid sequence: CASSSLAGGDNEQFF. J is TRBJ2-1 and V is TRBV5-1; 12 nucleotides match TRBD2. The CDR3 totals 15 residues. V dropped 3 bases and J dropped 5; count of bases not matched to a gene: 3. Germline assignment: CDR1 SGHRS and CDR2 YFSETQ.

This chain connects TRBV30 to TRBJ1-2, with D unclear. V gave up 4 bases and J gave up 5 bases, with 14 bases separating them. The CDR3 loop spans 13 amino acids. Germline CDR1 is GTSNPN and CDR2 is SVGIG (reference sequence). The CDR3: CAWTSQASYGYTF. The CDR3 DNA sequence: TGTGCCTGGACCAGCCAGGCGAGTTATGGCTACACCTTC.

This clonotype was recorded many times. This chain links TRBV5-6 with TRBJ1-1; no firm D call. The V end was cut by 4 bases, the J end by 1 base, with 14 bases between. Germline V gene data show CDR1 as SGHDT and CDR2 as YYEEEE. This CDR3 is 15 amino acids long. CDR3: CASSPSMWGNTEAFF. DNA for the CDR3: TGTGCCAGCAGCCCCTCCATGTGGGGGAACACTGAAGCTTTCTTT.

This clonotype showed up many times. This chain joins TRBV20-1 and TRBJ2-3, with D possibly TRBD2 on 6 matching bases. The CDR3 totals 13 residues. In germline, CDR1 is DFQATT, CDR2 SNEGSKA (reference sequence). V gave up 6 bases and J gave up 6 bases, with 16 bases separating them. The CDR3 DNA is TGCAGTGCCCCCCAGACGGGGGAGGATACGCAGTATTTT. This translates into CSAPQTGEDTQYF.

This clonotype was detected only a few times. One end of the junction fails to match germline, which may point to a read error. The chain has TRBV20-1 and TRBJ2-5, with D possibly TRBD2 on 5 matching bases. This CDR3 is built from 12 residues. Germline loops: CDR1 DFQATT, CDR2 SNEGSKA (reference sequence). CDR3 loop: CSARDEGNEQYF. The CDR3 nucleotides read TGCAGCGCTAGAGATGAGGGAAATGAGCAGTACTTC.

In this sample, this clonotype turned up many times. The chain combines TRBV6-2 or TRBV6-3 with TRBJ2-7; 10 bases align to TRBD2. The trim removed 6 bases at V and 0 bases at J, leaving 8 bases unmatched. The CDR3 length is 16 residues. CDR1 MNHEY and CDR2 SVGEGT come from the germline V gene. The CDR3 here is CASSLAGGLISYEQYF. DNA for the CDR3: TGTGCCAGCAGCTTAGCGGGGGGATTAATCTCCTACGAGCAGTACTTC.

The chain couples TRBV20-1 to TRBJ2-4; 10 bases line up with TRBD1. The CDR3 sequence is 17 residues long. The germline V gene has CDR1 DFQATT and CDR2 SNEGSKA (reference sequence). Germline trimming cut 3 bases from V and 0 bases from J; bases unmatched to any gene: 8. The CDR3 loop is CSASRDRGTIAKNIQYF. In DNA form, the CDR3 reads TGCAGTGCTAGCCGGGACAGGGGAACCATAGCCAAAAACATTCAGTACTTC.

This clonotype was seen a few times. The J gene is TRBJ2-2, the V gene TRBV13, with 12 bases identical to TRBD1. The V gene end was trimmed by 3 bases and the J gene end by 4 bases; junction bases not matched to a gene: 6. The CDR3 covers 17 residues. The germline V gene has CDR1 PRHDT and CDR2 FYEKMQ (reference sequence). This CDR3 reads CASSLRDRGPLTGELFF. The CDR3 nucleotides read TGTGCCAGCAGCTTGAGGGACAGGGGGCCCCTCACCGGGGAGCTGTTTTTT. The whole variable domain, filled in from reference TRBV13 and TRBJ2-2, reads AAGVIQSPRHLIKEKRETATLKCYPIPRHDTVYWYQQGPGQDPQFLISFYEKMQSDKGSIPDRFSAQQFSDYHSELNMSSLELGDSALYFCASSLRDRGPLTGELFFGEGSRLTVL.

This clonotype was counted between two and nine times. V usage is TRBV18 and J usage is TRBJ1-1; D is possibly TRBD1 (5 bases). The V end was cut by 3 bases, the J end by 5 bases, with 13 bases between. CDR1 KGHSH and CDR2 LQKENI come from the germline V gene. The CDR3 has 14 amino acids. CDR3 region: CASSPRGKGTEAFF. The CDR3 region has the DNA TGTGCCAGCTCACCTCGGGGGAAGGGGACTGAAGCTTTCTTT.

V usage is TRBV12-3 or TRBV12-4 and J usage is TRBJ1-4; 8 bases agree with TRBD1. J lost 7 bases, V lost 5 bases, and 6 bases had no gene match. The CDR3 totals 14 residues. This CDR3 is CASSPRTGSEKLFF. In DNA, the CDR3 is TGTGCCAGCAGTCCGCGGACAGGGAGTGAAAAACTGTTTTTT.

This clonotype was counted a few times. This rearrangement joins TRBV28 to TRBJ2-2; 11 nucleotides match TRBD1. Trimming removed 9 bases from V and 6 bases from J; junction bases left unmatched: 9. Germline V gives CDR1 MDHEN, CDR2 SYDVKM. This CDR3 contains 15 residues. The CDR3 here is CASLSGQGVSGELFF. The CDR3 DNA is TGTGCCAGTCTTTCGGGACAGGGGGTTTCCGGGGAGCTGTTTTTT.

Details on this clonotype: This may come from a read error, since a much larger clone is one base off. The chain combines TRBV6-5 with TRBJ2-1; 9 nucleotides match TRBD2. Near its end, the DNA agrees better with TRBJ2-7, so the J call may be wrong. Germline V lookup: CDR1 MNHEY, CDR2 SVGAGI. This CDR3 has 14 residues. This CDR3 is CASMKRGAYNEQYF. The CDR3 bases are TGTGCCAGCATGAAGCGGGGGGCCTACAATGAGCAGTACTTC.